Below, one T cell receptor (beta chain) is given with its context. Per the authors' pipeline: By means of reference gene primer amplification, nucleated cell counts were estimated. Repertoires were generated with immunoSEQ multiplex PCR, while TCRdb's copy carries only in-frame clones and drops some. V, J and clone size derive from that table, while D and trimming were established from the DNA sequence. The data show roughly 440,000 clones, 88% seen once. The data were taken from a study of blood T cell repertoires in COVID-19. Study-level background: The samples span acute and convalescent COVID-19 from the United States, Italy and Spain.

CDR1 and CDR2 (germline): SGHDT, YYEEEE. The trim removed 1 base at V and 8 bases at J, leaving 3 bases unmatched. The CDR3 spans 14 residues. This chain joins TRBV5-6 and TRBJ1-4; 9 nucleotides line up with TRBD1. The clonotype originates from a woman aged 45-60 years with COVID-19, enrolled during active disease. Sequences were obtained from peripheral blood. CDR3 DNA sequence: TGTGCCAGCAGCTTGAACAGGGGGCAAGAAAAACTGTTTTTT. Its protein is CASSLNRGQEKLFF. Based on the CDR3 plus reference TRBV5-6 and TRBJ1-4, the full variable domain is DAGVTQSPTHLIKTRGQQVTLRCSPKSGHDTVSWYQQALGQGPQFIFQYYEEEERQRGNFPDRFSGHQFPNYSSELNVNALLLGDSALYLCASSLNRGQEKLFFGSGTQLSVL.